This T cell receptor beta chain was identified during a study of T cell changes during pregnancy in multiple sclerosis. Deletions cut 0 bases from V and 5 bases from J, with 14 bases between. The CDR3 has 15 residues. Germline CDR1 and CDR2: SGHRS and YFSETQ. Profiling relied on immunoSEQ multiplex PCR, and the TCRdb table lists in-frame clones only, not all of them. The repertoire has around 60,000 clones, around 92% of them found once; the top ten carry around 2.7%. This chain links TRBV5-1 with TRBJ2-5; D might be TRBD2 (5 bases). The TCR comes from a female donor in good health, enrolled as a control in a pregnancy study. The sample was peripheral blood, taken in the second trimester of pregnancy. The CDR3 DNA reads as TGCGCCAGCAGCTTGGGGCTAGCTGGGTTTGAGACCCAGTACTTC. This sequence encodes CASSLGLAGFETQYF.